These 22 T cell receptor beta chains were sequenced from one sample in a study of cytomegalovirus exposure and HLA in healthy donors. The table came from immunoSEQ multiplex PCR; TCRdb's copy has only in-frame clones and leaves some out. The sample lists 200,000 or so clones, around 87% occurring once. Input material: PBMCs. Every receptor here comes from a woman between 18 and 30 years old in good health and CMV-seropositive.

At least ten counts were recorded for this clone. The chain employs TRBV18 and TRBJ1-5, with 8 bases that match TRBD1. The CDR3 has 16 amino acids. V gave up 3 bases and J gave up 3 bases; unmatched junction bases: 7. Germline V gene data show CDR1 as KGHSH and CDR2 as LQKENI. The CDR3 nucleotides read TGTGCCAGCTCACCTGGACAGGGAAGATTCAATCAGCCCCAGCATTTT. Translation gives CASSPGQGRFNQPQHF. Combining the CDR3 with reference TRBV18 and TRBJ1-5 gives the whole variable domain NAGVMQNPRHLVRRRGQEARLRCSPMKGHSHVYWYRQLPEEGLKFMVYLQKENIIDESGMPKERFSAEFPKEGPSILRIQQVVRGDSAAYFCASSPGQGRFNQPQHFGDGTRLSIL.

This sequence joins TRBV10-3 and TRBJ2-2; possibly TRBD1 for D (6 bases). The V end was cut by 4 bases, the J end by 0 bases, with 9 bases between. The germline V gene has CDR1 ENHRY and CDR2 SYGVKD. CDR3 length: 15 amino acids. This chain's CDR3 is CAISGGPTNTGELFF. The DNA of the CDR3 is TGTGCCATCAGTGGGGGGCCCACGAACACCGGGGAGCTGTTTTTT.

V and J are TRBV5-1 and TRBJ2-5, with TRBD1 matching 8 bases. The CDR3 is made up of 17 amino acids. Germline CDR1 reads SGHRS; CDR2 reads YFSETQ. V gave up 7 bases and J gave up 5 bases; unmatched junction bases: 19. For the CDR3, the DNA is TGCGCCAGCTTCGTAGGGACAGGATATTTTCGACGGGAGACCCAGTACTTC. Translation: CASFVGTGYFRRETQYF.

The V call is TRBV5-4, the J call TRBJ2-3, with 9 bases lining up with TRBD1. V shed 4 bases, J shed 1 base, and the junction held 10 bases outside the gene matches. The CDR3 sequence is 17 residues long. The V gene's germline CDR1 is SGHNT and CDR2 YYREEE (reference sequence). The CDR3 region is CASSQDRGIGGTDTQYF. The CDR3 DNA sequence: TGTGCCAGCAGCCAGGACAGGGGAATAGGGGGCACAGATACGCAGTATTTT.

The chain links TRBV5-1 to TRBJ2-1; 7 bases match TRBD1. Germline lookup yields CDR1 SGHRS and CDR2 YFSETQ. The CDR3 runs to 16 residues. J lost 4 bases, V lost 0 bases, and 7 bases had no gene match. The chain's CDR3 is CASSLEGQQVYNEQFF. In DNA, the CDR3 is TGCGCCAGCAGCTTGGAGGGACAGCAGGTATACAATGAGCAGTTCTTC.

This chain links TRBV29-1 with TRBJ2-1, with D perhaps TRBD2 (5 bases). V shed 4 bases and J shed 10 bases, with 14 bases lying between them. Germline CDR1 reads SQVTM; CDR2 reads ANQGSEA. CDR3 size: 12 residues. In nucleotides, the CDR3 is TGCAGCGTTGGATGGAGGCCGGCGGAGCAGTTCTTC. Residues: CSVGWRPAEQFF.

In nucleotides, the CDR3 is TGTGCCTGGGCAGGGGAAGGTGCAACTAATGAAAAACTGTTTTTT. Translated: CAWAGEGATNEKLFF. The chain is built from TRBV30 and TRBJ1-4; TRBD1 is a possible D gene (6 bases). In germline, CDR1 is GTSNPN, CDR2 SVGIG (reference sequence). Trimming removed 5 bases from V and 0 bases from J, with 13 bases in between. The CDR3 sequence is 15 residues long.

The rearrangement joins TRBV6-1 to TRBJ1-5; TRBD1 might be the D (5 bases). The length of the CDR3 is 14 residues. CDR1 MNHNS and CDR2 SASEGT come from the germline V gene. V gave up 6 bases and J gave up 4 bases, with 13 bases separating them. CDR3 DNA: TGTGCCAGCAGGTACCAGGGTGGTAATCAGCCCCAGCATTTT. It yields the protein CASRYQGGNQPQHF.

CDR3 protein: CASSPFPGAGGSGYTF. In nucleotides, the CDR3 is TGTGCCAGCAGCCCCTTCCCAGGGGCAGGGGGCAGTGGCTACACCTTC. The chain links TRBV9 to TRBJ1-2, with TRBD1 identical over 8 bases. This CDR3 comprises 16 residues. V lost 4 bases and J lost 7; bases outside the gene matches: 15. Germline V gene data show CDR1 as SGDLS and CDR2 as YYNGEE.

This chain links TRBV5-4 with TRBJ1-2; 7 bases line up with TRBD1. Germline lookup yields CDR1 SGHNT and CDR2 YYREEE (reference sequence). V dropped 0 bases and J dropped 5; count of bases not matched to a gene: 4. The CDR3 sequence is 14 residues long. CDR3 sequence reads: CASSLGGQLYGYTF. CDR3 bases: TGTGCCAGCAGCTTGGGGGGACAGCTATATGGCTACACCTTC.

The chain links TRBV28 to TRBJ1-1, with D maybe TRBD1 (5 bases). CDR1 MDHEN and CDR2 SYDVKM come from the germline V gene. V was trimmed by 2 bases and J by 4 bases, leaving 8 bases between them. The CDR3 totals 13 residues. CDR3 protein: CASSLRGSTEAFF. The CDR3 coding sequence is TGTGCCAGCAGTTTAAGGGGCAGCACTGAAGCTTTCTTT.

The CDR3: CASSIGSGGRQPQHF. The CDR3 DNA follows: TGTGCCAGTAGTATAGGGTCAGGGGGCAGGCAGCCCCAGCATTTT. This sequence joins TRBV19 and TRBJ1-5, with 8 bases lining up with TRBD1. This CDR3 is 15 amino acids long. V was clipped by 1 base and J by 7 bases; unmatched bases: 6. Germline V gene lookup returns CDR1 LNHDA and CDR2 SQIVND (reference sequence).

J is TRBJ2-1 and V is TRBV28; 7 bases are shared with TRBD1. V dropped 1 base and J dropped 3; count of bases not matched to a gene: 12. CDR3 length: 18 residues. Germline CDR1 reads MDHEN; CDR2 reads SYDVKM. CDR3 protein: CASSLSTTGSVFYNEQFF. The CDR3, as DNA: TGTGCCAGCAGTTTATCGACGACAGGGTCGGTCTTCTACAATGAGCAGTTCTTC. The variable domain in full, completed from reference TRBV28 and TRBJ2-1, reads DVKVTQSSRYLVKRTGEKVFLECVQDMDHENMFWYRQDPGLGLRLIYFSYDVKMKEKGDIPEGYSVSREKKERFSLILESASTNQTSMYLCASSLSTTGSVFYNEQFFGPGTRLTVL.

V gene TRBV7-3 combines with J gene TRBJ2-3, with 8 bases lining up with TRBD2. Germline trimming cut 6 bases from V and 4 bases from J; bases unmatched to any gene: 9. The CDR3 is 15 residues long. CDR1 and CDR2 from the germline V gene are SGHTA and FQGTGA. The CDR3 DNA reads TGTGCCAGCAGTCTAGGACTAGCCGGCCCAGATACGCAGTATTTT. Translated: CASSLGLAGPDTQYF.

V is TRBV27 and J is TRBJ2-7; tentative D call: TRBD1 (6 bases). The CDR3 extends over 14 amino acids. Germline-derived CDR1 and CDR2 are MNHEY and SMNVEV (reference sequence). Deletions cut 4 bases from V and 0 bases from J, with 10 bases between. The DNA for the CDR3 is TGTGCCAGCAGTTCCTGGACAGACTCCTACGAGCAGTACTTC. This translates into CASSSWTDSYEQYF.

V usage is TRBV15 and J usage is TRBJ1-4; 9 bases are shared with TRBD1. The J segment lost 8 bases and the V segment lost 5 bases, leaving 9 bases of the junction unmatched. CDR1 and CDR2 from the germline V gene are LNHNV and YYDKDF (reference sequence). The CDR3 runs to 15 residues. The CDR3, as DNA: TGTGCCACCAGCGGACCGGACAGGGGCTGGGAAAAACTGTTTTTT. This translates into CATSGPDRGWEKLFF. Variable domain in full (rest from reference TRBV15 and TRBJ1-4): DAMVIQNPRYQVTQFGKPVTLSCSQTLNHNVMYWYQQKSSQAPKLLFHYYDKDFNNEADTPDNFQSRRPNTSFCFLDIRSPGLGDTAMYLCATSGPDRGWEKLFFGSGTQLSVL.

This chain uses TRBV10-3 with TRBJ2-1; 15 bases map to TRBD2. After removal of 5 bases from V and 9 bases from J, the junction contained 5 bases not matched to a gene. Per germline, CDR1 ENHRY and CDR2 SYGVKD. This CDR3 has 15 amino acids. The CDR3 region has the DNA TGTGCCATCAGTCGGACTAGCGGGAGGGCGGGTGAGCAGTTCTTC. Its protein product is CAISRTSGRAGEQFF.

The chain is built from TRBV30 and TRBJ2-7; weak D call: TRBD1 (5 bases). The germline gives CDR1 GTSNPN, CDR2 SVGIG (reference sequence). The CDR3 extends over 13 amino acids. With 0 bases removed from V and 0 bases from J, the gap between germline ends came to 6 bases. The CDR3 DNA sequence: TGTGCCTGGAGTGTAGGGGTCTCCTACGAGCAGTACTTC. As protein: CAWSVGVSYEQYF.

V and J are TRBV30 and TRBJ1-6, with a possible D match to TRBD1 (6 bases). Deletions cut 7 bases from V and 10 bases from J, with 14 bases between. Per germline, CDR1 GTSNPN and CDR2 SVGIG (reference sequence). The CDR3 is made up of 12 amino acids. As DNA, the CDR3 is TGTGCCTTCCGACAGGACCTCTCACCCCTCCACTTT. Protein: CAFRQDLSPLHF.

The chain carries TRBV28 and TRBJ2-5, with D possibly TRBD2 on 5 matching bases. This CDR3 is 14 amino acids long. Between the trimmed V and J ends, which lost 0 bases and 2 bases, there was a span of 7 bases. CDR1 is MDHEN, CDR2 SYDVKM, per germline. The chain's CDR3 is CASSLWREQETQYF. The CDR3 DNA reads as TGTGCCAGCAGTTTATGGAGGGAGCAAGAGACCCAGTACTTC.

The chain is built from TRBV2 and TRBJ2-1, with D possibly TRBD2 on 5 matching bases. The CDR3 loop spans 14 amino acids. V lost 7 bases and J lost 10, with 20 bases in between. Germline assignment: CDR1 SNHLY and CDR2 FYNNEI. CDR3 coding DNA: TGTGCCAGCATCTCCCGACGAAGGACTCCCGAGCAGTTCTTC. This codes for CASISRRRTPEQFF.

The rearrangement links TRBV7-9 to TRBJ1-3, with D unresolved. Per germline, CDR1 SEHNR and CDR2 FQNEAQ (reference sequence). The V end was cut by 2 bases, the J end by 1 base, with 6 bases between. The CDR3 loop spans 14 amino acids. CDR3 coding DNA: TGTGCCAGCAGCTTATCACAGTCTGGAAACACCATATATTTT. This gives the protein CASSLSQSGNTIYF.